Listed below are T cell receptor beta chains from one sample, sequenced in a study of shared clonotypes between healthy human individuals. The data were produced by immunoSEQ multiplex PCR, yet TCRdb's version contains in-frame clones alone and is incomplete. The sample yields roughly 1,800,000 clones, over 85% seen once. Sequenced sample: naive CD8+ T cells sorted from blood. The receptors here all came from a man between 18 and 29 years old in good health. Both conserved end residues are part of each CDR3. The D gene is left open where the match is weak. Expanded clones get a size class; other rows say once, few or many, or leave the size out.

>TRBJ1-4|.|.|TRBV7-9
TGTGCCAGCAGCGCGCTCGGGACCGATAATGAAAAACTGTTTTTT
CASSALGTDNEKLFF
>TRBJ2-5|.|.|TRBV19
TGTGCCAGTAGAGGTGGGCTAGCGGAGACCCAGTACTTC
CASRGGLAETQYF
>TRBJ1-3|.|.|TRBV9
TGTGCCAGCAGCGGCCTAACCCTCGGTAACACCATATATTTT
CASSGLTLGNTIYF
>TRBJ2-7|TRBD2|.|TRBV4-1
TGCGCCAGCAGTACCGGGGCTAGCGGATCCTACGAGCAGTACTTC
CASSTGASGSYEQYF
>TRBJ1-1|TRBD1|.|TRBV5-1
TGCGCCAGCAGCGGGGGGGACAGCCTGAACACTGAAGCTTTCTTT
CASSGGDSLNTEAFF
>TRBJ2-7|.|.|TRBV4-1
TGCGCCAGCAGCCCCAATAGGGGGACGGGCGAGCAGTACTTC
CASSPNRGTGEQYF
>TRBJ1-3|.|.|TRBV19
TGTGCCAGTACGGGAGACTCTGGAAACACCATATATTTT
CASTGDSGNTIYF
>TRBJ2-7|.|.|TRBV29-1
TGCAGCGTTGGAACAGCCTACGAGCAGTACTTC
CSVGTAYEQYF
>TRBJ2-7|TRBD2|.|TRBV4-1
TGCGCCAGCAGCCCCGGGACTAGCGGGAGTTACGAGCAGTACTTC
CASSPGTSGSYEQYF
>TRBJ2-2|.|.|TRBV27
TGTGCCAGCAGTAATGGGCAGGGTTGGGTCACCGGGGAGCTGTTTTTT
CASSNGQGWVTGELFF
>TRBJ2-1|TRBD2|.|TRBV2
TGTGCCAGCAGTGTCCAGTTAGCGGGAGGGCCCGGTGAGCAGTTCTTC
CASSVQLAGGPGEQFF
>TRBJ2-7|.|few|TRBV9
TGTGCCAGCAGCGTAGGGGAATCCTACGAGCAGTACTTC
CASSVGESYEQYF
>TRBJ2-7|.|.|TRBV13
TGTGCCAGCAGCTTTGGGCTGGCGGATACCTACGAGCAGTACTTC
CASSFGLADTYEQYF
>TRBJ2-1|.|.|TRBV15
TGTGCCACCATGAGAGCGGGCAATGAGCAGTTCTTC
CATMRAGNEQFF
>TRBJ1-3|.|.|TRBV9
TGTGCCAGCAGCCCTTATCTGGAGGGACAAATCTCCGGAAACACCATATATTTT
CASSPYLEGQISGNTIYF
>TRBJ1-6|TRBD1|.|TRBV27
TGTGCCAGCAGTCTACCGGGGACAGGGGATTCACCCCTCCACTTT
CASSLPGTGDSPLHF
>TRBJ2-3|.|.|TRBV27
TGTGCCAGCAGTCCTCGCCCCGGCACAGATACGCAGTATTTT
CASSPRPGTDTQYF
>TRBJ2-7|.|.|TRBV2
TGTGCCAGCGGACATAGCTCCTACGAGCAGTACTTC
CASGHSSYEQYF
>TRBJ1-2|TRBD1|.|TRBV5-4
TGTGCCAGCAGCTTGGGGCAGGGGGTTCCCTATGGCTACACCTTC
CASSLGQGVPYGYTF
>TRBJ2-1|.|few|TRBV2
TGTGCCAGCAGTGAAGCGGGGAGCTCCTACAATGAGCAGTTCTTC
CASSEAGSSYNEQFF